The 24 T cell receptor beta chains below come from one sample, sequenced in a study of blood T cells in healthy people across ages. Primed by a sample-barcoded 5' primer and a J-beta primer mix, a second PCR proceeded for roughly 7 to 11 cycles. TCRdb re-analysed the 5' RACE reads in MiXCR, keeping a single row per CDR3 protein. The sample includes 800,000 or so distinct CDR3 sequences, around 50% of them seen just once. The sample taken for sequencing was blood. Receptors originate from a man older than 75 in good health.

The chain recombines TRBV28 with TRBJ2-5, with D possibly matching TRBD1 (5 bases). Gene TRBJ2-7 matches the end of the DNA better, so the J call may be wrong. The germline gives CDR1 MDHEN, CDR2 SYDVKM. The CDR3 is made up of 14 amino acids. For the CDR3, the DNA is TGTGCCAGCAGTTTACTGACAGAGCCCTACGAGCAGTACTTC. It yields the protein CASSLLTEPYEQYF.

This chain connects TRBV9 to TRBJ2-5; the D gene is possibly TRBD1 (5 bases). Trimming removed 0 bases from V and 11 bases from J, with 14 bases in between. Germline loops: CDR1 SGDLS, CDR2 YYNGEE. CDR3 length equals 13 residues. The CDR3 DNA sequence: TGTGCCAGCAGCGTAGATAACAGGAATGAGCAGTACTTC. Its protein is CASSVDNRNEQYF.

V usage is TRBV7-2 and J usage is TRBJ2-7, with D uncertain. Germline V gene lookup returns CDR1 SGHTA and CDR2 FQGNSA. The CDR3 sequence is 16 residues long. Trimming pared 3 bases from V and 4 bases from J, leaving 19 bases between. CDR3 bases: TGTGCCAGCAGCTTCGGCGGATCCAGGCTTGGGTACGAGCAGTACTTC. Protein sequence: CASSFGGSRLGYEQYF. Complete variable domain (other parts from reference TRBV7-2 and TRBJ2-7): GAGVSQSPSNKVTEKGKDVELRCDPISGHTALYWYRQSLGQGLEFLIYFQGNSAPDKSGLPSDRFSAERTGGSVSTLTIQRTQQEDSAVYLCASSFGGSRLGYEQYFGPGTRLTVT.

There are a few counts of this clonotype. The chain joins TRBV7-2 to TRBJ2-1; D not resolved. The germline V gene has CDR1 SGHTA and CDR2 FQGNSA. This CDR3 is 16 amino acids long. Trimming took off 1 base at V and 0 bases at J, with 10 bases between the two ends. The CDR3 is CASSLDLSSSYNEQFF. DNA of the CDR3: TGTGCCAGCAGCTTAGACCTGTCGAGCTCCTACAATGAGCAGTTCTTC. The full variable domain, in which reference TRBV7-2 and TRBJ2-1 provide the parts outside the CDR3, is GAGVSQSPSNKVTEKGKDVELRCDPISGHTALYWYRQSLGQGLEFLIYFQGNSAPDKSGLPSDRFSAERTGGSVSTLTIQRTQQEDSAVYLCASSLDLSSSYNEQFFGPGTRLTVL.

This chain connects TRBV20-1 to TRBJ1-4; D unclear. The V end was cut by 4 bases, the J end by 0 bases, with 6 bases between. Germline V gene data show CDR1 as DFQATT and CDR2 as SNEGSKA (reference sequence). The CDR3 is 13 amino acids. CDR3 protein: CSAIVATNEKLFF. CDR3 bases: TGCAGTGCTATAGTTGCAACTAATGAAAAACTGTTTTTT.

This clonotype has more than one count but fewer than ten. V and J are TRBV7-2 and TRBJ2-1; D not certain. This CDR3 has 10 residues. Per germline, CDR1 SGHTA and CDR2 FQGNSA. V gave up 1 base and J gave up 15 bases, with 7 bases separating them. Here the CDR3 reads CASSLGRPFF. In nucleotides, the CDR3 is TGTGCCAGCAGCTTAGGGCGGCCGTTCTTC.

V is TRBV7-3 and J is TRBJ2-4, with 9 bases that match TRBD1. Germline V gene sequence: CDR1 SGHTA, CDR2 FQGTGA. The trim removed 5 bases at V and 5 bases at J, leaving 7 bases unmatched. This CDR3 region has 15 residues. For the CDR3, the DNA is TGTGCCAGCAGCAGAGACAGGGGGAGAGAAAACATTCAGTACTTC. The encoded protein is CASSRDRGRENIQYF. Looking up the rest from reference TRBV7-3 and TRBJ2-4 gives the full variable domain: GAGVSQTPSNKVTEKGKYVELRCDPISGHTALYWYRQSLGQGPEFLIYFQGTGAADDSGLPNDRFFAVRPEGSVSTLKIQRTERGDSAVYLCASSRDRGRENIQYFGAGTRLSVL.

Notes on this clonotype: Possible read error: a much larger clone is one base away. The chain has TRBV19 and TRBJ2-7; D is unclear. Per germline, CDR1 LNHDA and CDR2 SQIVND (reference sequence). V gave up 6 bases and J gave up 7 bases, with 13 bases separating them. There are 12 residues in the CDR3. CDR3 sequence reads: CASRAGPNEQYF. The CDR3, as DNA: TGTGCCAGTAGGGCAGGTCCGAATGAGCAGTACTTC.

CDR3 DNA: TGCAGTGCTAGTAGGGAGTTTAATCAGCCCCAGCATTTT. It specifies CSASREFNQPQHF. The chain links TRBV20-1 to TRBJ1-5, with no clear D. Per germline, CDR1 DFQATT and CDR2 SNEGSKA (reference sequence). The CDR3 totals 13 residues. V lost 3 bases, J lost 4 bases, and 10 bases lay in between.

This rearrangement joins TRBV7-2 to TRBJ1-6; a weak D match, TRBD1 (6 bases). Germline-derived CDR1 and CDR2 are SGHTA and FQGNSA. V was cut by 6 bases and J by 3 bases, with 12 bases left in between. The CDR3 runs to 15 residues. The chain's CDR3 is CASSTGSGYNSPLHF. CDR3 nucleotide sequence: TGTGCCAGCAGTACAGGGTCCGGCTATAATTCACCCCTCCACTTT. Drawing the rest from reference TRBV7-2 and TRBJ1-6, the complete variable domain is GAGVSQSPSNKVTEKGKDVELRCDPISGHTALYWYRQSLGQGLEFLIYFQGNSAPDKSGLPSDRFSAERTGGSVSTLTIQRTQQEDSAVYLCASSTGSGYNSPLHFGNGTRLTVT.

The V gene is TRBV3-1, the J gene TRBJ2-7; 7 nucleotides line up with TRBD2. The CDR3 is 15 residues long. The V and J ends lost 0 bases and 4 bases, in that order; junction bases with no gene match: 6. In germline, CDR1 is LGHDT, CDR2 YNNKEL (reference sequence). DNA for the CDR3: TGTGCCAGCAGCCAAGAAGGAGGGACTATTTACGAGCAGTACTTC. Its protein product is CASSQEGGTIYEQYF.

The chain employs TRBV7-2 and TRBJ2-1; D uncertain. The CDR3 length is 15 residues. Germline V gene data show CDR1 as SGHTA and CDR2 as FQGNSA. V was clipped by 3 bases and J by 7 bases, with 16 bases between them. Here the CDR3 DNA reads TGTGCCAGCAGCTTGGTCGCGGAACTTGATAATGAGCAGTTCTTC. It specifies CASSLVAELDNEQFF.

The CDR3 loop is CASSEQVTDTQYF. The CDR3, as DNA: TGTGCCAGCAGTGAGCAAGTCACAGATACGCAGTATTTT. The rearrangement links TRBV25-1 to TRBJ2-3; D gene unclear. Trimming left V 3 bases short and J 2 bases short, with 6 bases between. The CDR3 has 13 amino acids. Germline V lookup: CDR1 MGHDK, CDR2 SYGVNS. Together with reference TRBV25-1 and TRBJ2-3, the CDR3 gives the full variable domain: EADIYQTPRYLVIGTGKKITLECSQTMGHDKMYWYQQDPGMELHLIHYSYGVNSTEKGDLSSESTVSRIRTEHFPLTLESARPSHTSQYLCASSEQVTDTQYFGPGTRLTVL.

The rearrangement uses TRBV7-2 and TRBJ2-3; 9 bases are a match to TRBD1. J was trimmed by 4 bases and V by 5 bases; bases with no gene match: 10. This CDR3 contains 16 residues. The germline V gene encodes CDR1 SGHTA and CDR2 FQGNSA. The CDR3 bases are TGTGCCAGCAGCCCGCGCTTGACAGGGGGAGCAGATACGCAGTATTTT. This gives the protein CASSPRLTGGADTQYF.

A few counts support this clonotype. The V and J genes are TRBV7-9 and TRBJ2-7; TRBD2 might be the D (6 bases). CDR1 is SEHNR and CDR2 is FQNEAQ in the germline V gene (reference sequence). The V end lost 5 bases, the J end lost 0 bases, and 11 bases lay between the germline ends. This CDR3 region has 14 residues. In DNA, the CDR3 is TGTGCCAGCAGCAGGGGACTTTCCTCCTACGAGCAGTACTTC. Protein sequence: CASSRGLSSYEQYF.

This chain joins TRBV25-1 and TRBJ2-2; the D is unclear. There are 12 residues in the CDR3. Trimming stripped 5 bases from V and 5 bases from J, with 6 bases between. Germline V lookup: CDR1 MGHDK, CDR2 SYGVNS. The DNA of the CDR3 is TGTGCCAGCAGTTTTGGGACCGGGGAGCTGTTTTTT. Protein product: CASSFGTGELFF.

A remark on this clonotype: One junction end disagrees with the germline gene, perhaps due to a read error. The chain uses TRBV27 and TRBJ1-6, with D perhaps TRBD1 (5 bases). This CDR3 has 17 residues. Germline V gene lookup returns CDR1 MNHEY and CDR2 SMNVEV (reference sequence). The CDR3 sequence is CASSARQSSSYNSPLNF. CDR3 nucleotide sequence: TGTGCCAGCAGTGCCCGACAGAGTAGCTCCTATAATTCACCCCTCAACTTT.

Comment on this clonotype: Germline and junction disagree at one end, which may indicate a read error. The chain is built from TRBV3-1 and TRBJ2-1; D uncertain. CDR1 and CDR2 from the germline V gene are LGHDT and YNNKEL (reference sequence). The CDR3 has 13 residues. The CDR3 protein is CASSLSRGTERFF. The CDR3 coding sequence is TGTGCCAGCAGCCTCAGTCGTGGCACCGAGCGGTTCTTC.

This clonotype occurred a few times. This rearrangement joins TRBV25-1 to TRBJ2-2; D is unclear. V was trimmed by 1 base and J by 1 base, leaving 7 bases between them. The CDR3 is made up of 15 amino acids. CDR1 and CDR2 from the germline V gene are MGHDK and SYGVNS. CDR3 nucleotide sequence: TGTGCCAGCAGTGAATTTCAGTTGAACACCGGGGAGCTGTTTTTT. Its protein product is CASSEFQLNTGELFF. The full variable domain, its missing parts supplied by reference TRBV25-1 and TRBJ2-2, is EADIYQTPRYLVIGTGKKITLECSQTMGHDKMYWYQQDPGMELHLIHYSYGVNSTEKGDLSSESTVSRIRTEHFPLTLESARPSHTSQYLCASSEFQLNTGELFFGEGSRLTVL.

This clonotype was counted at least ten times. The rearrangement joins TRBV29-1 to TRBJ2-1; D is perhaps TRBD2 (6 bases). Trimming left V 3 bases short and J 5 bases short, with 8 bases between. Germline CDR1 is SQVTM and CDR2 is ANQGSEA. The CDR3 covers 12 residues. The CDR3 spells CSVEGRNNEQFF. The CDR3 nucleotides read TGCAGCGTTGAGGGGAGGAACAATGAGCAGTTCTTC.

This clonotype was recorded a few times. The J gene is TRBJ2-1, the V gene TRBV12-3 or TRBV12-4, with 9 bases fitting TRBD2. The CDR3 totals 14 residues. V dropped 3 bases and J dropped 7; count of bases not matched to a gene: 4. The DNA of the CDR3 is TGTGCCAGCAGTTTTGGCCTAGCGGGAAATGAGCAGTTCTTC. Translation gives CASSFGLAGNEQFF.

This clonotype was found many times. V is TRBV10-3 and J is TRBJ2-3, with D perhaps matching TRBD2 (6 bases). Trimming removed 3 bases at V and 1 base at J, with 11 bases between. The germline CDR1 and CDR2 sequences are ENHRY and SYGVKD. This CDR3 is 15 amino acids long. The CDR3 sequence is CAISESGGRTDTQYF. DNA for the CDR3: TGTGCCATCAGTGAATCAGGAGGGCGCACAGATACGCAGTATTTT.

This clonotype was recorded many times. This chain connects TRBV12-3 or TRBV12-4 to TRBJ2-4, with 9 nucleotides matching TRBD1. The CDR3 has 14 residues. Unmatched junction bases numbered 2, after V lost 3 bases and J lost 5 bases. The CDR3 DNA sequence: TGTGCCAGCAGTTTCCGGACAGGGGAAAACATTCAGTACTTC. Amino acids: CASSFRTGENIQYF.

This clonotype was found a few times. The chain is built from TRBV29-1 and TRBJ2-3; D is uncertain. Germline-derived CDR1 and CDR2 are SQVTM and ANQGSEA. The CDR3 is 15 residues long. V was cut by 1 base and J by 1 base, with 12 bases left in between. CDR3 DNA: TGCAGCGTTGAAGGGCGGCCTAGGGGCACAGATACGCAGTATTTT. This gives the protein CSVEGRPRGTDTQYF.